The source of this T cell receptor beta chain is a study of blood T cell repertoires in COVID-19 (dated by TCRdb to about 2020). About the full investigation: Samples covering the acute and convalescent phases of COVID-19 were provided by collaborators in the United States, Italy and Spain. Nearly every sample came with metadata listing a de-identified subject ID, COVID-19 status, age in years and sex. Where available, HLA class I and class II types were obtained from metadata supplied by the sample provider rather than from assay-based typing. The samples were drawn from the first 160 participants of the ongoing ImmuneRACE study and from under 1,500 subjects provided by 6 global collaborators. Subjects who had been exposed to COVID-19, were actively infected with it, or had recovered from it provided the deeply sampled blood TCRbeta repertoires that made up the dataset. The material from the prospective study consisted of cDNA or gDNA derived from T cells, B-cell-depleted T cells, or PBMCs. The repertoires were released in a freely available public database intended as a resource for research on the immune response to SARS-CoV-2.

General conclusions and limits of the study: The amount of clinical and demographic metadata varied by source and participant and was provided uncurated.

One collaborating source in Seattle enrolled patients during active infection and followed them longitudinally through the course of disease. Each collaborating institution followed its own protocols to collect whole blood in K2EDTA tubes. For TCRbeta analysis, collaborators shipped samples in one of three forms: frozen whole blood, isolated PBMCs, or DNA extracted from either of those sample types. The CDR3 starts with the cysteine, ends with the phenylalanine, and has 17 residues. The DNA shown is the 51-base CDR3, in frame from base 1. Trimming removed 2 bases from V and 5 bases from J; the gene matches leave 11 bases unexplained. CDR1 SGHVS and CDR2 FQNEAQ were looked up in the germline V gene. This clone was recorded once. There is no known antigen for this receptor. No base-level quality is on record; no much larger clone is a single base apart. TCRbeta CDR3 regions were amplified from genomic DNA by means of the immunoSEQ Assay, a bias-controlled multiplex PCR. Under the source paper's analysis protocol: Within the assay, amplification of reference gene primers was used to estimate how many nucleated cells each sample contained. To quantify the absolute abundance of each unique TCRbeta CDR3 rearrangement, sequence reads were collapsed and filtered. For each sample, productive Simpson clonality was calculated as the square root of Simpson's diversity index over productive rearrangements. Entries here come from immuneACCESS through TCRdb and include only in-frame sequences with V and J called. Some clones fail to appear in such tables; in the studies checked, an unresolved V gene covers under half of the shortfall, and the cause of the remainder is unknown. V and J calls and clone size are those listed in that table; D and trimming were worked out from the DNA. Counted in this sample were 200,000 to 250,000 clones; 82% of them appeared once. The ten largest make up about 4.8% of the sample.

The V and J segments used are TRBV7-8 and TRBJ2-1, with 8 bases matching TRBD2. The sequencing input was peripheral blood. The receptor's source is a woman in her seventies with COVID-19, enrolled during active disease. The CDR3 protein: CASSLSIAGGTNNEQFF. The bases read TGTGCCAGCAGCTTAAGTATCGCGGGAGGAACAAACAATGAGCAGTTCTTC. Here the CDR3 is joined to the reference TRBV7-8 and TRBJ2-1 genes, and the full variable domain is: GAGVSQSPRYKVAKRGQDVALRCDPISGHVSLFWYQQALGQGPEFLTYFQNEAQLDKSGLPSDRFFAERPEGSVSTLKIQRTQQEDSAVYLCASSLSIAGGTNNEQFFGPGTRLTVL.